This T cell receptor (beta chain) originates from a study of early T cells in non-severe SARS-CoV-2 infection. CDR1 is MNHEY and CDR2 is SMNVEV in the germline V gene (reference sequence). Trimming removed 1 base from V and 1 base from J, with 9 bases in between. This CDR3 is 15 amino acids long. TCRdb re-called the 5' RACE reads through MiXCR, storing one row per CDR3 protein. Altogether fewer than 75,000 distinct CDR3 sequences are present, about 19% being singletons, with the ten largest covering approximately 15%. The material was whole blood, obtained at baseline. This clonotype originated in an adult who was a healthcare worker with PCR-confirmed SARS-CoV-2 infection or an uninfected control (not recorded which). The V call is TRBV27, the J call TRBJ2-3; D is uncertain. For the CDR3, the DNA is TGTGCCAGCAGTTTATTTGGCGGAGGCACAGATACGCAGTATTTT. As protein: CASSLFGGGTDTQYF.